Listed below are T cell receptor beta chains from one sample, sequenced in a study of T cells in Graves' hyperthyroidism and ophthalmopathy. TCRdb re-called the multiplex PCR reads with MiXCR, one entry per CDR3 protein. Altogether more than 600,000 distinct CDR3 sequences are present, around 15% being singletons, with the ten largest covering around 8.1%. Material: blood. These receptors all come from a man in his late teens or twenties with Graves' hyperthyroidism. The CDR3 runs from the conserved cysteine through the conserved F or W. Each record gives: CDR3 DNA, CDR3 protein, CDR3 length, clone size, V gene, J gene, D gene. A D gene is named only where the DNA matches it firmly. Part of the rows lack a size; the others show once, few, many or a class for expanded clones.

DNA: TGTGCCAGCAGCAAACACAGGGGTAGAGGGATAATGAACACTGAAGCTTTCTTT
CDR3: CASSKHRGRGIMNTEAFF
length: 18
size: many
V: TRBV7-8
J: TRBJ1-1
D: TRBD1

DNA: TGTGCCAGCAGCCCCACAGGACTAGCGACGTACGAGCAGTACTTC
CDR3: CASSPTGLATYEQYF
length: 15
size: NA
V: TRBV9
J: TRBJ2-7
D: TRBD2

DNA: TGTGCCAGCAGTTACCCATTCCCCTACGAGCAGTACTTC
CDR3: CASSYPFPYEQYF
length: 13
size: NA
V: TRBV6-2/TRBV6-3
J: TRBJ2-7
D: NA

DNA: TGCAGTGCTAGGGGACCCCCAGCCAGATTGAATGAGCAGTTCTTC
CDR3: CSARGPPARLNEQFF
length: 15
size: NA
V: TRBV20-1
J: TRBJ2-1
D: NA

DNA: TGCAGTGAGCAGGGGGGCACAGATACGCAGTATTTT
CDR3: CSEQGGTDTQYF
length: 12
size: many
V: TRBV20-1
J: TRBJ2-3
D: TRBD1

DNA: TGCAGTGCTAGAGATTTAAAAGCAGGGAGCTCCTACGAGCAGTACTTC
CDR3: CSARDLKAGSSYEQYF
length: 16
size: many
V: TRBV20-1
J: TRBJ2-7
D: NA

DNA: TGTGCCAGCAGCTTAATGGGAAGCGGAAGGTACGACAATGAGCAGTTCTTC
CDR3: CASSLMGSGRYDNEQFF
length: 17
size: few
V: TRBV7-2
J: TRBJ2-1
D: NA

DNA: TGTGCCAGCAGTTATCTAGGGGGGGGGGGTGAGCAGTTCTTC
CDR3: CASSYLGGGGEQFF
length: 14
size: few
V: TRBV6-9
J: TRBJ2-1
D: NA

DNA: TGCGCCAGCAGCCAAGCCGCTAGCGGGATCGAGGAGACCCAGTACTTC
CDR3: CASSQAASGIEETQYF
length: 16
size: few
V: TRBV4-1
J: TRBJ2-5
D: TRBD2

DNA: TGTGCCAGCACCGCACAGGGGAAGAATGGCTACACCTTC
CDR3: CASTAQGKNGYTF
length: 13
size: NA
V: TRBV6-2/TRBV6-3
J: TRBJ1-2
D: TRBD1

DNA: TGTGCCAGCAGCCAACAGGGGGCTGCCGGGGAGCTGTTTTTT
CDR3: CASSQQGAAGELFF
length: 14
size: NA
V: TRBV3-1
J: TRBJ2-2
D: TRBD1

DNA: TGTGCCAGCACTTCCCTTTACCCCCAGGGACTCGAGCAGTACTTC
CDR3: CASTSLYPQGLEQYF
length: 15
size: NA
V: TRBV28
J: TRBJ2-7
D: NA

DNA: TGCAGTGCTAGACGGCCTGGTACCACTGAAGCTTTCTTT
CDR3: CSARRPGTTEAFF
length: 13
size: many
V: TRBV20-1
J: TRBJ1-1
D: NA

DNA: TGCAGTGCCAGAAGTGGCATTAACGGTGAAAAACTGTTTTTT
CDR3: CSARSGINGEKLFF
length: 14
size: NA
V: TRBV20-1
J: TRBJ1-4
D: NA

DNA: TGCGCCAGCAGCCAATCGTTTGAAGGGGGCGCCTACAATGAGCAGTCCTTC
CDR3: CASSQSFEGGAYNEQSF
length: 17
size: NA
V: TRBV4-1
J: TRBJ2-1
D: TRBD1

DNA: TGCAGTGCTAGAGCAGGGGCGCGGGGACTTGCTTTCTTT
CDR3: CSARAGARGLAFF
length: 13
size: NA
V: TRBV20-1
J: TRBJ1-1
D: NA

DNA: TGTGCCAGTTCTTGGACTGGGGCCAACGTCCTGACTTTC
CDR3: CASSWTGANVLTF
length: 13
size: NA
V: TRBV19
J: TRBJ2-6
D: NA

DNA: TGCGCCAGCAGCTGGGCTTCCTCGGGACTACTCCACAATGAGCAGTTCTTC
CDR3: CASSWASSGLLHNEQFF
length: 17
size: few
V: TRBV5-1
J: TRBJ2-1
D: TRBD2

DNA: TGTGCCAGCAGTGAAGCGGGGACAGGGAAGGGCGAGCAGTACTTC
CDR3: CASSEAGTGKGEQYF
length: 15
size: NA
V: TRBV6-1
J: TRBJ2-7
D: TRBD1

DNA: TGTGCCAGCAGGAACCCGACAGTCAACTATGGCTACACCTTC
CDR3: CASRNPTVNYGYTF
length: 14
size: many
V: TRBV6-1
J: TRBJ1-2
D: NA

DNA: TGTGCCAGCAGTGAAGCGCCCAGGACCAATGAAGCTTTCTTT
CDR3: CASSEAPRTNEAFF
length: 14
size: many
V: TRBV2
J: TRBJ1-1
D: NA

DNA: TGCAGTGCTAGAGATTTCGCTAGCGGGACATACAATAAGCAGTTCTTC
CDR3: CSARDFASGTYNKQFF
length: 16
size: NA
V: TRBV20-1
J: TRBJ2-1
D: TRBD2

DNA: TGTGCCAGCAGTAAGACAGGGGCAGATACGCAGTATTTT
CDR3: CASSKTGADTQYF
length: 13
size: many
V: TRBV28
J: TRBJ2-3
D: TRBD1

DNA: TGCGCCAGCAGCTTGGAGTCCGGCCGCTACACCTTC
CDR3: CASSLESGRYTF
length: 12
size: NA
V: TRBV5-1
J: TRBJ1-2
D: NA

DNA: TGTGCCAGCAAGGACCGAGGGAGGGGCACTGAAGCTTTCTTT
CDR3: CASKDRGRGTEAFF
length: 14
size: few
V: TRBV2
J: TRBJ1-1
D: NA

DNA: TGTGCCAGCAGCTTATATGTGGTGTTCAGCGAGCAGTACTTC
CDR3: CASSLYVVFSEQYF
length: 14
size: NA
V: TRBV7-2
J: TRBJ2-7
D: NA

DNA: TGTGCCAGTAGTGCCGGACTAGCGGGAGGGCCGGGGACCGAAGAGACCCAGTACTTC
CDR3: CASSAGLAGGPGTEETQYF
length: 19
size: NA
V: TRBV19
J: TRBJ2-5
D: TRBD2